A selection of T cell receptor beta chains follows, all from one sample in a study of lymphopenia after photon versus proton radiotherapy. Data came from immunoSEQ multiplex PCR; TCRdb stores just in-frame clones and leaves some out. The table lists around 25,000 clones, around 85% of them singletons. The source material was peripheral blood, sampled from a patient treated with photon-based radiotherapy. Receptors originate from a man between 60 and 75 years old with pancreatic cancer. CDR3s include the opening cysteine and the closing phenylalanine or tryptophan. D genes are given only for firm matches. The size entry is marked missing in some rows and otherwise reads once, few, many or a size class.

V	J	D	length	size	CDR3	DNA
TRBV7-8	TRBJ1-5	TRBD1	17	-	CASSLGTGGPLDQPQHF	TGTGCCAGCAGCTTAGGGACAGGGGGTCCTTTGGATCAGCCCCAGCATTTT
TRBV30	TRBJ1-6	-	13	-	CAWSVGDYSPLHF	TGTGCCTGGAGTGTCGGAGACTATTCACCCCTCCACTTT
TRBV7-2	TRBJ1-1	-	16	-	CASSPRVGGGDTEAFF	TGTGCCAGCAGCCCCCGCGTCGGGGGTGGTGACACTGAAGCTTTCTTT
TRBV4-1	TRBJ2-5	-	14	-	CASSQEGDGETQYF	TGCGCCAGCAGTCAAGAGGGAGACGGGGAGACCCAGTACTTC
TRBV7-3	TRBJ2-3	TRBD1	15	-	CASSFGTGKTDTQYF	TGTGCCAGCAGCTTCGGGACAGGGAAAACAGATACGCAGTATTTT
TRBV7-9	TRBJ2-3	TRBD2	16	-	CASSRTSGGLTDTQYF	TGTGCCAGCAGCCGGACTAGCGGGGGACTCACAGATACGCAGTATTTT
TRBV5-1	TRBJ2-6	-	15	once	CASSFSSSGANVLTF	TGCGCCAGCAGCTTCTCCAGCTCTGGGGCCAACGTCCTGACTTTC
TRBV19	TRBJ1-1	-	14	-	CASIGGQLNTEAFF	TGTGCCAGTATAGGCGGACAGCTGAACACTGAAGCTTTCTTT
TRBV20-1	TRBJ2-5	TRBD2	11	once	CSAREGGDQYF	TGCAGTGCTAGAGAGGGAGGGGACCAGTACTTC
TRBV18	TRBJ2-7	-	14	-	CASSPLRSSYEQYF	TGTGCCAGCTCACCCCTCAGGAGCTCCTACGAGCAGTACTTC
TRBV11-2	TRBJ2-3	TRBD2	14	-	CASSLALATNTQYF	TGTGCCAGCAGCTTAGCACTAGCGACTAATACGCAGTATTTT
TRBV5-3	TRBJ2-7	-	12	few	CARSLVSYEQYF	TGTGCCAGAAGCTTGGTGAGCTACGAGCAGTACTTC
TRBV18	TRBJ1-3	-	16	-	CASSPRQVRSGNTIYF	TGTGCCAGCTCACCGAGACAGGTGCGCTCTGGAAACACCATATATTTT
TRBV19	TRBJ1-5	-	14	-	CASSIGQGGQPQHF	TGTGCCAGTAGTATTGGGCAGGGCGGACAGCCCCAGCATTTT
TRBV6-5	TRBJ1-4	-	15	-	CASSYRNSKNEKLFF	TGTGCCAGCAGTTACCGAAACAGTAAGAATGAAAAACTGTTTTTT
TRBV4-3	TRBJ1-1	TRBD1	14	-	CASSQAPGQGEAFF	TGCGCCAGCAGCCAAGCCCCTGGACAGGGTGAAGCTTTCTTT
TRBV2	TRBJ2-1	-	12	-	CASSAGGPGQFF	TGTGCCAGCAGTGCCGGGGGGCCTGGGCAGTTCTTC
TRBV4-1	TRBJ2-3	-	17	-	CASSLTPRGASTDTQYF	TGCGCCAGCAGCCTAACCCCCAGGGGAGCTAGCACAGATACGCAGTATTTT
TRBV5-6	TRBJ2-7	-	14	-	CASSLAVVSYEQYF	TGTGCCAGCAGCTTGGCGGTCGTCTCCTACGAGCAGTACTTC
TRBV12-5	TRBJ2-1	-	13	-	CASGLEFYNEQFF	TGTGCTAGTGGTTTGGAATTCTACAATGAGCAGTTCTTC
TRBV30	TRBJ1-6	-	15	-	CAWSGSAGTSSPLHF	TGTGCCTGGAGCGGCTCGGCGGGGACCTCCTCACCCCTCCACTTT
TRBV5-5	TRBJ1-6	TRBD1	15	-	CASSFRTGGNSPLHF	TGTGCCAGCAGCTTTAGGACAGGGGGAAATTCACCCCTCCACTTT
TRBV5-5	TRBJ1-5	-	12	-	CASSLLGQPQHF	TGTGCCAGCAGCTTACTGGGTCAGCCCCAGCATTTT
TRBV5-1	TRBJ1-1	TRBD1	16	-	CASSFLGGGVSFEAFF	TGCGCCAGCAGCTTTCTGGGAGGGGGCGTCTCATTTGAAGCTTTCTTT
TRBV7-9	TRBJ1-1	TRBD1	14	-	CASSPQTGDTEAFF	TGTGCCAGCAGCCCTCAGACAGGGGACACTGAAGCTTTCTTT
TRBV5-1	TRBJ2-1	TRBD2	17	-	CASSLASSGGAFNEQFF	TGCGCCAGCAGCTTGGCCTCTAGCGGGGGAGCATTCAATGAGCAGTTCTTC
TRBV4-1	TRBJ2-3	-	14	-	CASSHPSRTDTQYF	TGCGCCAGCAGCCACCCTAGCCGCACAGATACGCAGTATTTT
TRBV6-5	TRBJ1-3	TRBD1	15	-	CASSYRTGPGNTIYF	TGTGCCAGCAGTTACCGGACAGGGCCTGGAAACACCATATATTTT
TRBV19	TRBJ1-2	TRBD1	16	-	CASSTNLGTGGLGYTF	TGTGCCAGTAGCACAAATCTTGGGACAGGGGGACTTGGCTACACCTTC
TRBV4-2	TRBJ1-5	TRBD1	17	-	CASSGEGTDYSNQPQHF	TGTGCCAGCAGTGGGGAGGGGACAGACTATAGCAATCAGCCCCAGCATTTT
TRBV6-5	TRBJ2-3	-	11	-	CASRNRDTQYF	TGTGCCAGCAGGAACAGGGATACGCAGTATTTT